This T cell receptor (beta chain) was recovered during a study of blood T cell repertoires in COVID-19. The CDR3 sequence is 14 residues long. The V gene's germline CDR1 is GTSNPN and CDR2 SVGIG (reference sequence). V was cut by 3 bases and J by 5 bases, with 14 bases left in between. Here immunoSEQ multiplex PCR was the method, and the copy in TCRdb shows in-frame clones only, minus some. This table holds some 180,000 clones, about four fifths found once. The V gene is TRBV30, the J gene TRBJ1-5; D might be TRBD1 (6 bases). The sequence was obtained from a middle-aged woman with COVID-19, enrolled during active disease. The specimen was peripheral blood. CDR3 region: CAWSRTVRDQPQHF. In nucleotides, the CDR3 is TGTGCCTGGAGCCGGACAGTCAGGGATCAGCCCCAGCATTTT.